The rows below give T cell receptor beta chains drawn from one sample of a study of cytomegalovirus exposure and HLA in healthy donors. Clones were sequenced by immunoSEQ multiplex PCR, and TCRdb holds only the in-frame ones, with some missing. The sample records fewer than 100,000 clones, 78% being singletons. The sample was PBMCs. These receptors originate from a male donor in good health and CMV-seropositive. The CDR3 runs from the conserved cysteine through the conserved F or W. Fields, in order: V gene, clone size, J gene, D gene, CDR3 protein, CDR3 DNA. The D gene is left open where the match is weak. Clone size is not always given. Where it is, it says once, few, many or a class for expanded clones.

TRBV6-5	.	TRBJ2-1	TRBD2	CASSYWSGNSYNEQFF	TGTGCCAGCAGTTACTGGAGCGGGAACTCCTACAATGAGCAGTTCTTC
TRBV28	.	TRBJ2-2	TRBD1	CASSPSFLGITGGTGELFF	TGTGCCAGCAGTCCCTCATTTTTGGGGATTACAGGGGGCACCGGGGAGCTGTTTTTT
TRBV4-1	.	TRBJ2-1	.	CASSGPRGAFYNEQFF	TGCGCCAGCAGCGGCCCGCGGGGTGCTTTCTACAATGAGCAGTTCTTC
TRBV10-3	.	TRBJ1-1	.	CAITKGPEAFF	TGTGCCATCACCAAGGGGCCCGAAGCTTTCTTT
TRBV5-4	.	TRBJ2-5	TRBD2	CASSSSFGRELSETQYF	TGTGCCAGCAGCTCGTCGTTTGGGAGGGAGTTATCCGAGACCCAGTACTTC
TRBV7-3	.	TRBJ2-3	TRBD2	CASSTSGRAGPDTQYF	TGTGCCAGCAGCACTAGCGGGAGGGCCGGTCCAGATACGCAGTATTTT
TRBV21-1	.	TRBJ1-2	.	CASRNRGRCYGYTF	TGTGCCAGCAGGAATAGGGGCAGATGCTATGGCTACACCTTC
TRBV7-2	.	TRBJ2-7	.	CASSTDYRSSYEQYF	TGTGCCAGCAGCACGGACTACCGGAGCTCCTACGAGCAGTACTTC
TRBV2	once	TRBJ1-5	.	CASRDRYDQHF	TGTGCCAGCAGAGACAGATATGACCAGCATTTT
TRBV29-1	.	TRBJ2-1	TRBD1	CSVESRDRGEYEQFF	TGCAGCGTAGAAAGCCGAGACAGGGGGGAGTATGAGCAGTTCTTC
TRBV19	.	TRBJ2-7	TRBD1	CASSGTGWGEQRRIEQYF	TGTGCCAGTAGTGGGACAGGATGGGGGGAGCAGCGCCGGATCGAGCAGTACTTC
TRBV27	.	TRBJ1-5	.	CASSSSGRLEPQHF	TGTGCCAGCAGTTCGTCTGGCAGGCTCGAGCCCCAGCATTTT
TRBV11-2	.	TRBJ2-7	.	CASSLASPRKRFWEQYF	TGTGCCAGCAGCTTAGCTAGCCCGCGGAAACGGTTCTGGGAGCAGTACTTC
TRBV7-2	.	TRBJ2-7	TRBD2	CASSLVSGSASYEQYF	TGTGCCAGCAGCTTAGTTAGCGGGAGTGCCTCCTACGAGCAGTACTTC
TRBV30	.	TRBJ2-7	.	CAWSGGLRFEQYF	TGTGCCTGGAGTGGCGGACTGCGGTTCGAGCAGTACTTC
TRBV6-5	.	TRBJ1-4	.	CASMGLAPNEKLFF	TGTGCCAGCATGGGTTTAGCGCCTAATGAAAAACTGTTTTTT
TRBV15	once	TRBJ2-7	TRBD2	CATSTGLAGSHEQYF	TGTGCCACCAGCACGGGACTAGCGGGTTCCCACGAGCAGTACTTC
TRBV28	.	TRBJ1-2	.	CASSSTSAGEGPYGYTF	TGTGCCAGCAGCTCTACGAGTGCGGGAGAGGGCCCCTATGGCTACACCTTC
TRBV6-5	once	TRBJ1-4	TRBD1	CASSPQGAWEKLFF	TGTGCCAGCAGTCCTCAGGGGGCATGGGAAAAACTGTTTTTT
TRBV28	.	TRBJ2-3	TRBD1	CASYGQGKRDTQYF	TGTGCCAGCTACGGACAGGGGAAGAGAGATACGCAGTATTTT
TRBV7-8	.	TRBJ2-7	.	CASSPAGNYEQYF	TGTGCCAGCAGCCCAGCAGGAAATTACGAGCAGTACTTC
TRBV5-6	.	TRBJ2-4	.	CASSSRLAKNIQYF	TGTGCCAGCAGCTCGAGATTAGCCAAAAACATTCAGTACTTC
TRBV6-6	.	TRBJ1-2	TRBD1	CASSYSSRQGAGGYTF	TGTGCCAGCAGTTACTCATCTCGACAGGGGGCTGGAGGCTACACCTTC
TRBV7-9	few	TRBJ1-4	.	CASSLAGRGHEKLFF	TGTGCCAGCAGCTTAGCGGGGCGGGGGCATGAAAAACTGTTTTTT
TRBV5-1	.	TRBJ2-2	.	CASSLYSQTQQNTGELFF	TGCGCCAGCAGCTTGTATAGCCAGACGCAACAGAACACCGGGGAGCTGTTTTTT
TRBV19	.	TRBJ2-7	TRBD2	CASSRGGFEQYF	TGTGCCAGTAGTCGCGGGGGGTTCGAGCAGTACTTC
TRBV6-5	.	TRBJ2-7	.	CASSYSRGPYEQYF	TGTGCCAGCAGTTACTCCCGGGGTCCCTACGAGCAGTACTTC
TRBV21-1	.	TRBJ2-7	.	CASSFLPPGYEQYF	TGTGCCAGCAGCTTCCTACCCCCAGGGTACGAGCAGTACTTC
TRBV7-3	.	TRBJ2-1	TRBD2	CASSPYRLAGEGEQFF	TGTGCCAGCAGCCCCTACCGACTAGCGGGAGAGGGTGAGCAGTTCTTC
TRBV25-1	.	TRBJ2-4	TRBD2	CASSEPGGRDIQYF	TGTGCCAGCAGTGAACCGGGAGGACGGGACATTCAGTACTTC
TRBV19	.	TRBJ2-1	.	CASSMQGSYNEQFF	TGTGCCAGTAGTATGCAGGGATCCTACAATGAGCAGTTCTTC
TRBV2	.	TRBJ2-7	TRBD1	CASSESGTVYYEQYF	TGTGCCAGCAGTGAATCCGGGACAGTGTACTACGAGCAGTACTTC
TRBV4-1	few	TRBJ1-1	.	CASSQERALNTEAFF	TGCGCCAGCAGCCAAGAGCGGGCCCTGAACACTGAAGCTTTCTTT
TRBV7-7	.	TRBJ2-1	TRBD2	CASSGGTSAGEQFF	TGTGCCAGCAGCGGGGGGACTAGCGCGGGTGAGCAGTTCTTC
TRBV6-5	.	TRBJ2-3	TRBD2	CASSYGGSFTDTQYF	TGTGCCAGCAGTTACGGCGGGAGTTTCACAGATACGCAGTATTTT
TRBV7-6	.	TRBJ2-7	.	CASSSAGGYEQYF	TGTGCCAGCAGCTCCGCCGGGGGCTACGAGCAGTACTTC
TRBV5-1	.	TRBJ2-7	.	CASSLKRDYEQYF	TGCGCCAGCAGCTTGAAGCGAGACTACGAGCAGTACTTC
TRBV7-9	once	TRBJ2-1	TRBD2	CASSLGTSEQFF	TGTGCCAGCAGCTTGGGGACTAGTGAGCAGTTCTTC
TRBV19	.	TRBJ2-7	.	CASSSPGNSYEQYF	TGTGCCAGTAGTTCACCCGGGAACTCCTACGAGCAGTACTTC
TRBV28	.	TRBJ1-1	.	CASSTPGNVGLNTEAFF	TGTGCCAGCAGTACCCCGGGGAACGTTGGGTTGAACACTGAAGCTTTCTTT
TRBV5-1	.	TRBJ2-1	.	CASSSNAANEQFF	TGCGCCAGCAGCTCGAACGCGGCTAATGAGCAGTTCTTC
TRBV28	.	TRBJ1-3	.	CASSLSGGAGNTIYF	TGTGCCAGCAGTCTCTCGGGGGGAGCTGGAAACACCATATATTTT
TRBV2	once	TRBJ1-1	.	CASSVAGVNTEAFF	TGTGCCAGCAGTGTGGCAGGCGTGAACACTGAAGCTTTCTTT
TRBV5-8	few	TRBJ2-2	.	CASSVTGANTGELFF	TGTGCCAGCAGCGTCACGGGGGCGAACACCGGGGAGCTGTTTTTT
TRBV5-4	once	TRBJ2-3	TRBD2	CASSHGGLAGAGDTQYF	TGTGCCAGCAGCCACGGAGGACTAGCGGGAGCCGGAGATACGCAGTATTTT
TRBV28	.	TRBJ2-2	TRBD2	CAIGLAGGPGTGELFF	TGTGCCATTGGACTAGCGGGAGGGCCGGGTACCGGGGAGCTGTTTTTT
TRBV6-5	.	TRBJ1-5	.	CASSIWEGNQPQHF	TGTGCCAGCAGTATCTGGGAGGGCAATCAGCCCCAGCATTTT
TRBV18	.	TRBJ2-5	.	CASSPASIQETQYF	TGTGCCAGCTCACCAGCTAGTATCCAAGAGACCCAGTACTTC
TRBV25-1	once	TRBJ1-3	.	CASTSPPGDKARGNTIYF	TGTGCCAGCACTAGTCCCCCAGGGGACAAGGCGCGGGGAAACACCATATATTTT
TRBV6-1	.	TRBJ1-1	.	CAAGEEGGGLAEAFF	TGTGCCGCGGGGGAAGAAGGAGGGGGGCTGGCTGAAGCTTTCTTT
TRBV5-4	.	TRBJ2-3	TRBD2	CASTEGGLAGAYTQYF	TGTGCCAGCACCGAAGGGGGACTAGCGGGAGCTTATACGCAGTATTTT
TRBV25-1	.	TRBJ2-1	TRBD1	CASSSRDRVNEQFF	TGTGCCAGCAGTTCTCGGGACAGGGTCAATGAGCAGTTCTTC